The T cell receptor beta chain described here comes from a study of control samples from healthy donors and cancer patients. Data came from immunoSEQ multiplex PCR; TCRdb stores just in-frame clones and leaves some out. Here the sample spans 150,000 or so clones, over 75% being singletons. This receptor was identified in a man in his forties in good health. The sequenced material came from blood.

DNA of the CDR3: TGTGCCAGCACGAGGAGGGGGGGCGAGTCAGCTTTCTTT. Translation: CASTRRGGESAFF. The rearrangement uses TRBV2 and TRBJ1-1, with a weak D call TRBD1 (6 bases). Germline values: CDR1 SNHLY, CDR2 FYNNEI. Trimming pared 7 bases from V and 10 bases from J, leaving 19 bases between. CDR3 length: 13 amino acids.